These 23 T cell receptor beta chains share one sample of origin, sequenced in a study of blood T cell repertoires in COVID-19. Sequencing was performed with immunoSEQ multiplex PCR; in TCRdb, only in-frame clones are kept and a portion is missing. The sample has just over 200,000 clones, around 84% seen once. Sequencing input: peripheral blood. Receptor source: a man older than 75 with acute or convalescent COVID-19.

This clone was counted once. The V gene is TRBV19, the J gene TRBJ2-2, with TRBD2 identical over 9 bases. The V and J ends lost 5 bases and 2 bases, in that order; junction bases with no gene match: 9. This CDR3 is 17 amino acids long. CDR1 and CDR2 (germline): LNHDA, SQIVND (reference sequence). CDR3 sequence reads: CASSPPRLAGNTGELFF. In DNA, the CDR3 is TGTGCCAGTAGTCCCCCTCGGCTAGCGGGAAACACCGGGGAGCTGTTTTTT.

A few counts support this clone. The chain is built from TRBV27 and TRBJ1-6, with 7 bases lining up with TRBD1. The junction had 9 bases not matched to a gene; V was cut back by 8 bases and J by 11 bases. The CDR3 runs 13 residues. The germline V gene encodes CDR1 MNHEY and CDR2 SMNVEV (reference sequence). CDR3 sequence reads: CASGSDRVTPLHF. The DNA for the CDR3 is TGTGCCAGCGGATCTGACAGGGTTACACCCCTCCACTTT.

V usage is TRBV18 and J usage is TRBJ2-2, with TRBD1 matching 7 bases. The CDR3 runs to 16 residues. Germline V CDR1 and CDR2: KGHSH, LQKENI. Trimming took 4 bases from V and 0 from J; bases not matched to a gene: 5. In DNA form, the CDR3 reads TGTGCCAGCTCACGACAGGGACCATCGAACACCGGGGAGCTGTTTTTT. As protein: CASSRQGPSNTGELFF.

The V and J genes are TRBV5-6 and TRBJ1-3; D is undetermined. Trimming cost V 4 bases and J 1 base, with 12 bases left between them. Germline V lookup: CDR1 SGHDT, CDR2 YYEEEE. This CDR3 contains 15 residues. In nucleotides, the CDR3 is TGTGCCAGCAGCCCATTGGCAGGATCTGGAAACACCATATATTTT. Encoded protein: CASSPLAGSGNTIYF. Looking up the rest from reference TRBV5-6 and TRBJ1-3 gives the full variable domain: DAGVTQSPTHLIKTRGQQVTLRCSPKSGHDTVSWYQQALGQGPQFIFQYYEEEERQRGNFPDRFSGHQFPNYSSELNVNALLLGDSALYLCASSPLAGSGNTIYFGEGSWLTVV.

This rearrangement joins TRBV2 to TRBJ1-4, with D perhaps matching TRBD1 (6 bases). From germline, CDR1 is SNHLY and CDR2 FYNNEI. V lost 7 bases and J lost 8, with 23 bases in between. The CDR3 is 16 residues long. The chain's CDR3 is CASKHRGLEGDEKLFF. CDR3 sequence (DNA): TGTGCCAGCAAACACCGCGGTTTAGAGGGGGACGAAAAACTGTTTTTT.

The J gene is TRBJ2-5, the V gene TRBV6-5, with 14 bases that match TRBD2. The length of the CDR3 is 16 residues. Trimming removed 2 bases from V and 4 bases from J; junction bases left unmatched: 3. Germline CDR1 and CDR2: MNHEY and SVGAGI. DNA of the CDR3: TGTGCCAGCAGTTACGCCGGGACTAGCGGGAGAGAGACCCAGTACTTC. Amino acids: CASSYAGTSGRETQYF.

The J gene is TRBJ2-2, the V gene TRBV3-1 (or the pseudogene TRBV3-2); 10 positions agree with TRBD2. The length of the CDR3 is 17 residues. Losses at the gene ends were 0 bases for V and 5 bases for J; bases not matched to a gene: 6. CDR1 and CDR2 (germline): LGHDT, YNNKEL (reference sequence). CDR3 nucleotides: TGTGCCAGCAGCCAAGATACGGGTAGCGGGAGGACCGGGGAGCTGTTTTTT. Its protein product is CASSQDTGSGRTGELFF.

V gene TRBV7-2 combines with J gene TRBJ2-3; 11 bases fit TRBD2. Germline V gene lookup returns CDR1 SGHTA and CDR2 FQGNSA. The ends lost 1 base at V and 2 bases at J; junction bases unmatched: 5. The CDR3 loop spans 17 amino acids. CDR3 nucleotide sequence: TGTGCCAGCAGCTTAGTAGGGACTAGCGGAACCACAGATACGCAGTATTTT. Encoded protein: CASSLVGTSGTTDTQYF.

The rearrangement uses TRBV29-1 and TRBJ2-2, with D maybe TRBD1 (6 bases). This CDR3 is built from 13 residues. From germline, CDR1 is SQVTM and CDR2 ANQGSEA. V lost 4 bases and J 2 bases, leaving 8 bases between the germline ends. The chain's CDR3 is CSVGGLNTGELFF. DNA of the CDR3: TGCAGCGTTGGGGGGCTTAACACCGGGGAGCTGTTTTTT.

The chain couples TRBV6-5 to TRBJ2-7; D is possibly TRBD1 (9 bases). V was clipped by 6 bases and J by 7 bases, with 22 bases between them. Germline V gene lookup returns CDR1 MNHEY and CDR2 SVGAGI. The CDR3 loop spans 15 amino acids. DNA of the CDR3: TGTGCCAGCAGAGCCCGGGATAGCGGGACAGGGGAGCAGTACTTC. Amino acids: CASRARDSGTGEQYF.

This clone came up once. The chain has TRBV2 and TRBJ2-7, with D perhaps matching TRBD2 (5 bases). This CDR3 is 16 amino acids long. V lost 3 bases and J lost 6, with 21 bases in between. Germline V gives CDR1 SNHLY, CDR2 FYNNEI. CDR3 coding DNA: TGTGCCAGCAGTGAGCTGTTCCTAGCATCATTGGGCGAGCAGTACTTC. Amino acid sequence: CASSELFLASLGEQYF. The full variable domain, with the rest looked up from reference TRBV2 and TRBJ2-7, is EPEVTQTPSHQVTQMGQEVILRCVPISNHLYFYWYRQILGQKVEFLVSFYNNEISEKSEIFDDQFSVERPDGSNFTLKIRSTKLEDSAMYFCASSELFLASLGEQYFGPGTRLTVT.

The J gene is TRBJ2-1, the V gene TRBV27; TRBD2 agrees at 8 bases. This CDR3 is 15 amino acids long. The germline V gene encodes CDR1 MNHEY and CDR2 SMNVEV (reference sequence). Trimming took 8 bases from V and 0 from J; bases not matched to a gene: 6. Here the CDR3 reads CASGLAGNSYNEQFF. CDR3 DNA sequence: TGTGCCAGCGGCTTAGCGGGAAACTCCTACAATGAGCAGTTCTTC.

The J gene is TRBJ2-3, the V gene TRBV19; D gene unclear. This CDR3 spans 15 amino acids. Trimming cost V 5 bases and J 0 bases, with 12 bases left between them. Per the germline V gene, CDR1 is LNHDA and CDR2 is SQIVND (reference sequence). In DNA form, the CDR3 reads TGTGCCAGTAGTTCCTCAGGTGCTAGCACAGATACGCAGTATTTT. Translating it yields CASSSSGASTDTQYF.

The CDR3 sequence: CASSSRVGGYETQYF. The CDR3 bases are TGTGCCAGCAGCTCCAGGGTGGGGGGGTATGAGACCCAGTACTTC. V gene TRBV7-9 combines with J gene TRBJ2-5, with 7 bases identical to TRBD2. Losses at the gene ends were 4 bases for V and 5 bases for J; bases not matched to a gene: 10. Germline CDR1 is SEHNR and CDR2 is FQNEAQ (reference sequence). The CDR3 loop spans 15 amino acids.

The J gene is TRBJ1-2, the V gene TRBV19; 7 bases are a match to TRBD1. The V and J ends lost 4 bases and 2 bases, in that order; junction bases with no gene match: 1. From germline, CDR1 is LNHDA and CDR2 SQIVND (reference sequence). This CDR3 has 13 residues. The CDR3 DNA sequence: TGTGCCAGTAGTAGGGACAGAAACTATGGCTACACCTTC. It yields the protein CASSRDRNYGYTF.

V gene TRBV19 combines with J gene TRBJ1-1, with TRBD1 matching 8 bases. Trimming took 7 bases from V and 1 from J; bases not matched to a gene: 2. Germline CDR1 is LNHDA and CDR2 is SQIVND (reference sequence). The CDR3 totals 13 residues. In nucleotides, the CDR3 is TGTGCCAGTAACGACAGGGGGAACACTGAAGCTTTCTTT. This translates into CASNDRGNTEAFF.

About this clone itself: Other nucleotide sequences in the sample specify the same CDR3. The rearrangement links TRBV12-3 or TRBV12-4 to TRBJ2-3, with unresolved D. The CDR3 has 13 amino acids. Trimming pared 0 bases from V and 3 bases from J, leaving 4 bases between. CDR3 residues: CASSLAGTDTQYF. The CDR3 DNA sequence: TGTGCCAGCAGTTTAGCCGGGACAGATACGCAGTATTTT.

The chain joins TRBV7-9 to TRBJ2-1; the match to TRBD1 covers 9 bases. This CDR3 region has 19 residues. V was clipped by 5 bases and J by 1 base; unmatched bases: 15. Germline V gives CDR1 SEHNR, CDR2 FQNEAQ (reference sequence). The CDR3: CASSGTGRSETRSYNEQFF. The CDR3 nucleotides are TGTGCCAGCAGCGGGACAGGGCGCAGCGAAACAAGGTCCTACAATGAGCAGTTCTTC.

The chain uses TRBV4-1 and TRBJ2-2, with D unclear. The germline V and J ends were trimmed by 1 base and 0 bases, with 12 bases remaining between them. Per the germline V gene, CDR1 is MGHRA and CDR2 is YSYEKL. The CDR3 loop spans 17 amino acids. The CDR3 loop is CASSQVLAVANTGELFF. The CDR3 DNA follows: TGCGCCAGCAGCCAAGTGTTGGCAGTCGCGAACACCGGGGAGCTGTTTTTT.

The V and J genes are TRBV6-4 and TRBJ2-3; D unclear. V gave up 3 bases and J gave up 5 bases, with 9 bases separating them. The CDR3 is 13 residues long. CDR1 MRHNA and CDR2 SNTAGT come from the germline V gene. The CDR3 DNA is TGTGCCAGCAGTGAAGCGCGTGGAGATACGCAGTATTTT. The encoded protein is CASSEARGDTQYF.

The chain couples TRBV5-5 to TRBJ2-7; 8 bases fit TRBD2. The CDR3 spans 16 residues. CDR1 and CDR2 from the germline V gene are SGHKS and YYEKEE (reference sequence). V shed 3 bases, J shed 4 bases, and the junction held 12 bases outside the gene matches. The CDR3 loop reads CASSSFRAGGVYEQYF. The CDR3 region has the DNA TGTGCCAGCAGCTCCTTTCGGGCGGGAGGAGTATACGAGCAGTACTTC.

This chain uses TRBV2 with TRBJ1-2; 10 nucleotides agree with TRBD1. With 1 base clipped from V and 6 bases from J, the junction kept 2 bases outside the gene matches. This CDR3 comprises 14 residues. Per germline, CDR1 SNHLY and CDR2 FYNNEI. In DNA, the CDR3 is TGTGCCAGCAGTGAAGTGGGACAGGGGAATGGCTACACCTTC. Amino acids: CASSEVGQGNGYTF.

The chain is built from TRBV5-1 and TRBJ2-5; D uncertain. V dropped 0 bases and J dropped 1 base, with 7 bases sitting between them. The CDR3 loop spans 14 amino acids. Germline V gene data show CDR1 as SGHRS and CDR2 as YFSETQ. CDR3 DNA: TGCGCCAGCAGCTTGGATCGTCTCCAAGAGACCCAGTACTTC. Its translation is CASSLDRLQETQYF. Filled out from reference TRBV5-1 and TRBJ2-5, the complete variable domain reads KAGVTQTPRYLIKTRGQQVTLSCSPISGHRSVSWYQQTPGQGLQFLFEYFSETQRNKGNFPGRFSGRQFSNSRSEMNVSTLELGDSALYLCASSLDRLQETQYFGPGTRLLVL.